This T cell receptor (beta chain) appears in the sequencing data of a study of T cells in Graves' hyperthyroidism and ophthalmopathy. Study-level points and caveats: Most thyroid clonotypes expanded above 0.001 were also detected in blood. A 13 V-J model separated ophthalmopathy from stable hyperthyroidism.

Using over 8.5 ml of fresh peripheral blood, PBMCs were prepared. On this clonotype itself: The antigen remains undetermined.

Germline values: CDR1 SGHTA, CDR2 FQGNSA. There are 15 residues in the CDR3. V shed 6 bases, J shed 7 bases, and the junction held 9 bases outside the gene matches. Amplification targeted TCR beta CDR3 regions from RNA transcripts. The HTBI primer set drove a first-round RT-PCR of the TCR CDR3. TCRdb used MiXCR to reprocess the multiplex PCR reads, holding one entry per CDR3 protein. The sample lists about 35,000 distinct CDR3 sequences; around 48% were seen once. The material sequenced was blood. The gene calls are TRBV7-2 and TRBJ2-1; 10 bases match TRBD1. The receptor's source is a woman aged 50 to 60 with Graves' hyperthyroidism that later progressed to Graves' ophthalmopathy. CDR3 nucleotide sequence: TGTGCCAGCAGTTCCGGGACAGGGGTTCTGAATGAGCAGTTCTTC. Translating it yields CASSSGTGVLNEQFF.